This T cell receptor beta chain is from a study of cytomegalovirus exposure and HLA in healthy donors. Turning to this clone: Its ends do not fully match the called genes, so a read error is possible. Other DNA sequences in this sample translate to the same CDR3.

Germline CDR1 LNHNV, CDR2 YYDKDF (reference sequence). This CDR3 spans 16 amino acids. The PCR had 60 Vbeta and 13 Jbeta primers. Assay: immunoSEQ multiplex PCR; the TCRdb copy retains only in-frame clones and omits some. Here the sample spans about 140,000 clones, 82% being singletons. Sample: PBMCs. The sequence came from a woman between 50 and 59 years old in good health and CMV-seropositive. V usage is TRBV15 and J usage is TRBJ2-7; 12 bases are shared with TRBD2. The CDR3 DNA reads TGTGCCACCAGCAGACCGACTAGCGGGGGAAGTTACGAGCAGTACTTT. Its translation: CATSRPTSGGSYEQYF.